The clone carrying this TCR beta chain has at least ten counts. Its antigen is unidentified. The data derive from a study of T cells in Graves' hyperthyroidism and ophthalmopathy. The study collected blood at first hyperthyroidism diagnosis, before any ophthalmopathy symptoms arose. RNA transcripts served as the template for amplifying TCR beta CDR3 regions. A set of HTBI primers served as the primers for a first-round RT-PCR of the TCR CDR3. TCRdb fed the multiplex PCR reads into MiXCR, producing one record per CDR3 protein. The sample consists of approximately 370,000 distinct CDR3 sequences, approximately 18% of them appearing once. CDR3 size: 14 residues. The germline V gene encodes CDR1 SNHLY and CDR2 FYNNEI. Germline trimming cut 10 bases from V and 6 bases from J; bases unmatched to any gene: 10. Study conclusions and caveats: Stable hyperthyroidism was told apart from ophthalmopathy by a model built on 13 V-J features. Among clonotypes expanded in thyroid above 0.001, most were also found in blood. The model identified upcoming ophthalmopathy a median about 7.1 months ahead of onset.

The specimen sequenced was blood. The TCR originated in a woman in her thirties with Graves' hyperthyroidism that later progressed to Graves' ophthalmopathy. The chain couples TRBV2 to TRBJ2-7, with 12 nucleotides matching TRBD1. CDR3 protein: CANPSGTGGCEQYF. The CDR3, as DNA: TGTGCCAACCCCTCCGGGACAGGGGGCTGCGAGCAGTACTTC.